The source of this T cell receptor beta chain is a study of blood T cell repertoires in COVID-19. Study in general: Collection of acute and convalescent COVID-19 samples took place in the United States, Italy and Spain.

Trimming cost V 6 bases and J 0 bases, with 15 bases left between them. The CDR3 has 16 amino acids. Germline V gene lookup returns CDR1 KGHSH and CDR2 LQKENI. In the authors' workflow: Nucleated cell counts were estimated from reference gene primer amplification. Generated by immunoSEQ multiplex PCR, the TCRdb table keeps only in-frame clones and is missing some. V and J calls and clone size come straight from that table; D and trimming were deduced from the DNA. Here the sample spans roughly 350,000 clones, more than 75% being singletons. This clonotype was sampled from a woman in her forties or fifties with active or convalescent COVID-19. The material sequenced was peripheral blood. The chain joins TRBV18 to TRBJ2-1, with D possibly being TRBD2 (5 bases). The CDR3 here is CASSSGSRSSYNEQFF. DNA of the CDR3: TGTGCCAGCTCGTCGGGGTCAAGGAGCTCCTACAATGAGCAGTTCTTC. Based on the CDR3 plus reference TRBV18 and TRBJ2-1, the full variable domain is NAGVMQNPRHLVRRRGQEARLRCSPMKGHSHVYWYRQLPEEGLKFMVYLQKENIIDESGMPKERFSAEFPKEGPSILRIQQVVRGDSAAYFCASSSGSRSSYNEQFFGPGTRLTVL.